The 4 T cell receptor beta chains reported below all come from one sample, sequenced in a study of cytomegalovirus exposure and HLA in healthy donors. Primers: 60 Vbeta forward and 13 Jbeta reverse. Data came from immunoSEQ multiplex PCR; TCRdb stores just in-frame clones and leaves some out. This sample has 100,000 to 150,000 clones, with 74% found just once. The sample taken for sequencing was PBMCs. The receptors were gathered from a woman aged 45-65 years in good health and CMV-seropositive.

This chain uses TRBV5-6 with TRBJ2-1; tentative D call: TRBD1 (6 bases). This CDR3 has 15 residues. CDR1 and CDR2 (germline): SGHDT, YYEEEE. The V end was cut by 1 base, the J end by 5 bases, with 13 bases between. Here the CDR3 DNA reads TGTGCCAGCAGCTTGCTTCAGGGGTTTCACAATGAGCAGTTCTTC. Translated, it gives CASSLLQGFHNEQFF.

The rearrangement links TRBV9 to TRBJ2-2; TRBD1 aligns across 9 bases. Germline CDR1 SGDLS, CDR2 YYNGEE. J lost 1 base, V lost 4 bases, and 8 bases had no gene match. The CDR3 has 17 residues. The CDR3 region is CASSKQLGQGNTGELFF. Here the CDR3 DNA reads TGTGCCAGCAGCAAACAGCTGGGACAGGGGAACACCGGGGAGCTGTTTTTT.

The genes are TRBV11-2 and TRBJ1-2; no firm D call. V gave up 5 bases and J gave up 5 bases, with 12 bases separating them. Germline V lookup: CDR1 SGHAT, CDR2 FQNNGV. This CDR3 spans 13 amino acids. CDR3 sequence: CASSEESTYGYTF. The DNA for the CDR3 is TGTGCCAGCAGCGAGGAATCCACATATGGCTACACCTTC. The full variable domain, completed using reference TRBV11-2 and TRBJ1-2, is EAGVAQSPRYKIIEKRQSVAFWCNPISGHATLYWYQQILGQGPKLLIQFQNNGVVDDSQLPKDRFSAERLKGVDSTLKIQPAKLEDSAVYLCASSEESTYGYTFGSGTRLTVV.

The CDR3 coding sequence is TGTGCCAGCAGCCGCGGATCTAGCGGGGGAGGGCGGGATGAGCAGTTCTTC. Amino acids: CASSRGSSGGGRDEQFF. This chain links TRBV7-9 with TRBJ2-1, with 10 positions matching TRBD2. This CDR3 is 17 amino acids long. J was trimmed by 8 bases and V by 5 bases; bases with no gene match: 15. CDR1 and CDR2 from the germline V gene are SEHNR and FQNEAQ (reference sequence).